The clone carrying this TCR beta chain has a handful of counts. Antigen: not known. This sample stems from a study of early T cells in non-severe SARS-CoV-2 infection. Study context: The chains were unpaired, and the sequenced material was bulk RNA from unsorted whole blood.

Overall study findings and caveats: In VDJdb matching, anti-spike CD8 responses were favored while private and CD4 specificities went missing.

Germline assignment: CDR1 MNHEY and CDR2 SVGEGT. V was trimmed by 1 base and J by 9 bases, leaving 10 bases between them. This CDR3 comprises 13 residues. Individual cDNA molecules were tagged with unique molecular identifiers. TCRdb called the 5' RACE reads again in MiXCR, with one record for every CDR3 protein. The sample comprises tens of thousands of distinct CDR3 sequences, around 15% of which are singletons, and about 6.1% rests with the top ten. The TCR sequence derives from an adult who was a healthcare worker with PCR-confirmed SARS-CoV-2 infection or an uninfected control (not recorded which). The chain is built from TRBV6-2 or TRBV6-3 and TRBJ2-1, with D possibly matching TRBD2 (7 bases). The sample consisted of whole blood. CDR3 sequence reads: CASSYWEGGEQFF. The CDR3 nucleotides are TGTGCCAGCAGTTACTGGGAGGGGGGTGAGCAGTTCTTC.